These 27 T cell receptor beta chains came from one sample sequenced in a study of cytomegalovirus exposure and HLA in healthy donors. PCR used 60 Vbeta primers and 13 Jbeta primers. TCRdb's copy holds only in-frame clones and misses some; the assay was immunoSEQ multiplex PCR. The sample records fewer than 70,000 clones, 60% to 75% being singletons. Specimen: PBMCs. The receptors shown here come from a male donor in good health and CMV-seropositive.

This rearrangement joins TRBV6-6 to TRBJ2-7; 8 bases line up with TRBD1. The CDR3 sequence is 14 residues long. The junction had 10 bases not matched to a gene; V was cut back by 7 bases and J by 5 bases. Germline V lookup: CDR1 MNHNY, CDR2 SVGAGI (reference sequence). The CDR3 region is CASKETGDFNEQYF. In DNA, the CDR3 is TGTGCCAGCAAAGAGACAGGGGATTTTAACGAGCAGTACTTC.

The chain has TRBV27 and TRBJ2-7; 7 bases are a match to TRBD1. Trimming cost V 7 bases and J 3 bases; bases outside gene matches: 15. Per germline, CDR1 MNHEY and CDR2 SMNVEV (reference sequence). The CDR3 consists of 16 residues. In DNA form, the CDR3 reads TGTGCCAGCAAATTACGACAGGGAAGGGTCTTCTACGAGCAGTACTTC. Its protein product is CASKLRQGRVFYEQYF.

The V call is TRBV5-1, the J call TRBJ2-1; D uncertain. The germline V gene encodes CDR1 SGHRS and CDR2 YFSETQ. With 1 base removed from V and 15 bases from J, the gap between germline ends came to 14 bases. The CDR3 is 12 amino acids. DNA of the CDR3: TGCGCCAGCAGCTTGACCGATTACTCGTGGTTCTTC. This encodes CASSLTDYSWFF.

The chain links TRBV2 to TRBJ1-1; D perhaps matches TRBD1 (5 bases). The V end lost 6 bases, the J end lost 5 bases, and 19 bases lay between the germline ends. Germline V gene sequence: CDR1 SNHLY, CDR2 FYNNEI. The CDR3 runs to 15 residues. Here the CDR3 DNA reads TGTGCCAGCAGAGAAACAGACGGGGGTTGGACTGAAGCTTTCTTT. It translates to CASRETDGGWTEAFF.

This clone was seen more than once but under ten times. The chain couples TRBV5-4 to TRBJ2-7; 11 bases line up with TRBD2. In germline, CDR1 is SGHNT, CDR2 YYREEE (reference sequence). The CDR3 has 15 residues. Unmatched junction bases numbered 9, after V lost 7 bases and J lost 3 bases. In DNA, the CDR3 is TGTGCCAGCGGCCATGGGACTAGCGGAAACTACGAGCAGTACTTC. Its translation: CASGHGTSGNYEQYF. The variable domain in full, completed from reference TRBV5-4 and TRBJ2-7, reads ETGVTQSPTHLIKTRGQQVTLRCSSQSGHNTVSWYQQALGQGPQFIFQYYREEENGRGNFPPRFSGLQFPNYSSELNVNALELDDSALYLCASGHGTSGNYEQYFGPGTRLTVT.

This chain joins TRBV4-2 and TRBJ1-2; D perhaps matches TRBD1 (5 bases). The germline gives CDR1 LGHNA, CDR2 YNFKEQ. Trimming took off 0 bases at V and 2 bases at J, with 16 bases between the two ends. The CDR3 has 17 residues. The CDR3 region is CASSQETGGGSNYGYTF. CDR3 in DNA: TGTGCCAGCAGCCAAGAGACGGGGGGAGGGTCAAACTATGGCTACACCTTC.

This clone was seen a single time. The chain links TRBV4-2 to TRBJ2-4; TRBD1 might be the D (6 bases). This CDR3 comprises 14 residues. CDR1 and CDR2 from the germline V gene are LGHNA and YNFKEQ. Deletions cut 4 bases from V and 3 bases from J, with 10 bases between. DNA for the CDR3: TGTGCCAGCAGCCCAGTGGACAGCAAAAACATTCAGTACTTC. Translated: CASSPVDSKNIQYF.

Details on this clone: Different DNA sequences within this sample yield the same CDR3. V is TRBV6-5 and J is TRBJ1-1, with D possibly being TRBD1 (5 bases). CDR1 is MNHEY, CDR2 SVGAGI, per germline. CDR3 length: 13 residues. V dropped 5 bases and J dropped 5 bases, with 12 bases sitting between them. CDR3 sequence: CASSHQGTTEAFF. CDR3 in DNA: TGTGCCAGCAGTCATCAGGGCACGACTGAAGCTTTCTTT.

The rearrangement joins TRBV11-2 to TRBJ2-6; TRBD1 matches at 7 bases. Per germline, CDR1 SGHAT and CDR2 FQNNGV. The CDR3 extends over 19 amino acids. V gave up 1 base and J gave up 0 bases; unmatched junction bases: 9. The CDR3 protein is CASSLGNRGSGSGANVLTF. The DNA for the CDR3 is TGTGCCAGCAGCTTAGGCAACAGGGGTTCAGGCTCTGGGGCCAACGTCCTGACTTTC.

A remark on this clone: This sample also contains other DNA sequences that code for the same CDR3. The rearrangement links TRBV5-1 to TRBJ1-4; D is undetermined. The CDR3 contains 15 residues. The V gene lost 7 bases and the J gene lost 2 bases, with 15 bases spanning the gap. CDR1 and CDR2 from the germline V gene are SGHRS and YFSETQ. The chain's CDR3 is CASCVGESTNEKLFF. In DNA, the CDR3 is TGCGCCAGCTGTGTCGGGGAATCTACTAATGAAAAACTGTTTTTT.

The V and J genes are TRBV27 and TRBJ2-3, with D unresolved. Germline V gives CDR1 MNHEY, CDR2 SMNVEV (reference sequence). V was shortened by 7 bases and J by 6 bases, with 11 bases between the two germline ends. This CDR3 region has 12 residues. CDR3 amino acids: CASIGASDTQYF. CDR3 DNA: TGTGCCAGCATCGGAGCTTCGGATACGCAGTATTTT.

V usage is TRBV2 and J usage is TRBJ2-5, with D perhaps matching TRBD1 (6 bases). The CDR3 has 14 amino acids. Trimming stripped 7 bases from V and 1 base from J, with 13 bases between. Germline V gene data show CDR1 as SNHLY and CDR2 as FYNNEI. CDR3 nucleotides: TGTGCCAGCAAAACAGGGAGTTTCCAAGAGACCCAGTACTTC. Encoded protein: CASKTGSFQETQYF.

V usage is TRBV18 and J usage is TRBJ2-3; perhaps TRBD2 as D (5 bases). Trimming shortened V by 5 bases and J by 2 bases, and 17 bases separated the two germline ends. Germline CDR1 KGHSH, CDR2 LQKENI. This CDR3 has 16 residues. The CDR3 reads CASSVPRGKTTDTQYF. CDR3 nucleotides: TGTGCCAGCTCAGTACCTCGAGGGAAGACCACAGATACGCAGTATTTT.

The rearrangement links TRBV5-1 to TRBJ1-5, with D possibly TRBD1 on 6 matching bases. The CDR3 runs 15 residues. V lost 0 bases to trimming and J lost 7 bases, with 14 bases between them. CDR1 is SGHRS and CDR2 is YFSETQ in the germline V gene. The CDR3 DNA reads TGCGCCAGCAGCTTGGAGGGGGGGGAGTACCAGCCCCAGCATTTT. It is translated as CASSLEGGEYQPQHF.

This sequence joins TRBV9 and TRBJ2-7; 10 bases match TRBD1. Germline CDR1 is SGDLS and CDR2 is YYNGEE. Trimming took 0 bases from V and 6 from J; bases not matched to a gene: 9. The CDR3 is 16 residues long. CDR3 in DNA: TGTGCCAGCAGCGTAGAGGGAAGCGGGACAGGGGTCGAGCAGTACTTC. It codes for CASSVEGSGTGVEQYF.

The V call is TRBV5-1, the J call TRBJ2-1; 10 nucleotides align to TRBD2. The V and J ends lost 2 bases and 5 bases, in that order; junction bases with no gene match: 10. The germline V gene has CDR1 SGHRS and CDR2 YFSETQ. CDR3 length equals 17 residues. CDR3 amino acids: CASSFPSSGRNNNEQFF. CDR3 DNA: TGCGCCAGCAGCTTCCCATCTAGCGGGAGAAACAACAATGAGCAGTTCTTC.

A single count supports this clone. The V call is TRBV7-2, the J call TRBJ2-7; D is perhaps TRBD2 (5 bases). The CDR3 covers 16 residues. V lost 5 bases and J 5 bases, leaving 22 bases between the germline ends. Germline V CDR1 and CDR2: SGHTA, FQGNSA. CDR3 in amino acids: CASSQGQRTSYDEQYF. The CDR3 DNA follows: TGTGCCAGCAGCCAAGGCCAACGTACTAGTTACGACGAGCAGTACTTC.

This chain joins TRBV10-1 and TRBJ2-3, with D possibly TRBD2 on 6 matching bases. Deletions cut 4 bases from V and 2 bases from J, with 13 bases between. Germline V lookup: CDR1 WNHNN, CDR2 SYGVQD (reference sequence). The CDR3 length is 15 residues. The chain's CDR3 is CASSGGERNTDTQYF. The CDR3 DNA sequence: TGCGCCAGCAGTGGGGGGGAACGGAACACAGATACGCAGTATTTT.

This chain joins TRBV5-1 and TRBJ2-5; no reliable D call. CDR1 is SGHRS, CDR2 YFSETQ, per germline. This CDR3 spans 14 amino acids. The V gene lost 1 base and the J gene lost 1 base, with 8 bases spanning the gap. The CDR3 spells CASSLMGSQETQYF. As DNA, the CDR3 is TGCGCCAGCAGCTTGATGGGCAGCCAAGAGACCCAGTACTTC.

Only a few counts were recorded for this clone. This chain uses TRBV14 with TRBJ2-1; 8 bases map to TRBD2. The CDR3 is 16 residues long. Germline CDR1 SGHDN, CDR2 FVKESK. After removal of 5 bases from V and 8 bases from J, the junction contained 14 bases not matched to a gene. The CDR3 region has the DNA TGTGCCAGCAGCGATAGCGGGGCCCTCCCCTCCGATGAGCAGTTCTTC. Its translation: CASSDSGALPSDEQFF.

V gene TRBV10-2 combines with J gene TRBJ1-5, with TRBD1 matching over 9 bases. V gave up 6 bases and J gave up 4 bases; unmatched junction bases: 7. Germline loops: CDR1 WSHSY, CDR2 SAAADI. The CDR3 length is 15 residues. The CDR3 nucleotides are TGCGCCAGCAGCGGGACAGGGAGGGTAAATCAGCCCCAGCATTTT. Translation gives CASSGTGRVNQPQHF.

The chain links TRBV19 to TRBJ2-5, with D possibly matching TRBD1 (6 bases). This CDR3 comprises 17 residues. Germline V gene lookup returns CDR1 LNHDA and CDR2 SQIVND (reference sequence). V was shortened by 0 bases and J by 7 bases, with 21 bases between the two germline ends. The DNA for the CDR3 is TGTGCCAGTAGTATAGATCCTCCGGGACAAATCAAGAGGACCCAGTACTTC. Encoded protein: CASSIDPPGQIKRTQYF. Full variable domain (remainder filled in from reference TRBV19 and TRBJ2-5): DGGITQSPKYLFRKEGQNVTLSCEQNLNHDAMYWYRQDPGQGLRLIYYSQIVNDFQKGDIAEGYSVSREKKESFPLTVTSAQKNPTAFYLCASSIDPPGQIKRTQYFGPGTRLLVL.

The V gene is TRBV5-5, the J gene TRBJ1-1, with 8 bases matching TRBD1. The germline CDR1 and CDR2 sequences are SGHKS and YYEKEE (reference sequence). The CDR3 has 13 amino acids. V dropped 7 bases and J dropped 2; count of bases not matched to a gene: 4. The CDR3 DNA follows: TGTGCCAGCCTCGACAGGGGTAACACTGAAGCTTTCTTT. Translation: CASLDRGNTEAFF.

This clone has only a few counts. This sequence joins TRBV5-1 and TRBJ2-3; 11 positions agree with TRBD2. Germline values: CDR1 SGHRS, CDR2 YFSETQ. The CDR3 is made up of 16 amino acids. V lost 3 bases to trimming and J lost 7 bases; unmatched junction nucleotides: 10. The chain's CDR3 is CASSSLAGGQVYTQYF. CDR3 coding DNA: TGCGCCAGCAGCTCCTTAGCGGGGGGGCAAGTATATACGCAGTATTTT.

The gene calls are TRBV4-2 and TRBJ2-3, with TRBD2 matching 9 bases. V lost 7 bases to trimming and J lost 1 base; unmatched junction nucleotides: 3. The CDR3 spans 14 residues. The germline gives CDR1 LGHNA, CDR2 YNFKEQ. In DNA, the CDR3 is TGTGCCAGCAATGCGGGGGGGGGCACAGATACGCAGTATTTT. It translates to CASNAGGGTDTQYF.

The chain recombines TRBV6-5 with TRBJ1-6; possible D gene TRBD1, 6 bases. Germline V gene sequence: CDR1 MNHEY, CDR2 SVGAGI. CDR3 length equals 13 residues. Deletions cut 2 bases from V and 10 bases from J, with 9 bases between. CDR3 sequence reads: CASSYGRGSPLHF. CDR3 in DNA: TGTGCCAGCAGTTACGGGAGGGGGTCACCCCTCCACTTT.

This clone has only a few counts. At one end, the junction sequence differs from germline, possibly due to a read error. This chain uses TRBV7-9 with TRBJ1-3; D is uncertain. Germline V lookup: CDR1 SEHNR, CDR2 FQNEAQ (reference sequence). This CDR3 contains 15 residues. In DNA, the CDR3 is TGCGCCAGCAGCCATCTAGGAGACTCTGGAAACACCATATATTTT. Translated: CASSHLGDSGNTIYF. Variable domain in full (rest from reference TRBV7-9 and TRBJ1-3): DTGVSQNPRHKITKRGQNVTFRCDPISEHNRLYWYRQTLGQGPEFLTYFQNEAQLEKSRLLSDRFSAERPKGSFSTLEIQRTEQGDSAMYLCASSHLGDSGNTIYFGEGSWLTVV.